These 25 T cell receptor beta chains share one sample of origin, sequenced in a study of shared clonotypes between healthy human individuals. Naive CD8 cells lacked CD45RO and underwent positive selection for CCR7, leaving out terminally differentiated effector memory CD45RA+ cells. Only in-frame clones appear in the TCRdb table, and some are missing; sequencing was by immunoSEQ multiplex PCR. The profile shows under 700,000 clones, around 96% of them singletons. What was sequenced was naive CD8+ T cells sorted from blood. The receptors come from a woman aged 25 to 39 in good health.

This sequence joins TRBV5-6 and TRBJ2-5, with D tentatively TRBD1 or TRBD2 (5 bases each). The J call may not be correct, given that the DNA end is closer to TRBJ2-7. Germline CDR1 and CDR2: SGHDT and YYEEEE. The CDR3 runs 14 residues. As DNA, the CDR3 is TGTGCCAGCAGCTTTGGGACCGACACCTACGAGCAGTACTTC. Translated, it gives CASSFGTDTYEQYF.

J is TRBJ1-3 and V is TRBV4-1; TRBD1 is a possible D gene (6 bases). V lost 2 bases, J lost 2 bases, and 13 bases lay in between. The germline V gene encodes CDR1 MGHRA and CDR2 YSYEKL. CDR3 size: 16 residues. CDR3 amino acids: CASSQPQQGPGNTIYF. DNA of the CDR3: TGCGCCAGCAGCCAACCGCAACAGGGTCCTGGAAACACCATATATTTT.

Regarding this clone: The same CDR3 arises from other DNA sequences in this sample as well. V usage is TRBV27 and J usage is TRBJ2-1, with 8 nucleotides matching TRBD2. Trimming took 2 bases from V and 0 from J; bases not matched to a gene: 0. CDR3 size: 15 residues. Per the germline V gene, CDR1 is MNHEY and CDR2 is SMNVEV (reference sequence). DNA of the CDR3: TGTGCCAGCAGTTTAAGCGGGGGCTCCTACAATGAGCAGTTCTTC. The encoded protein is CASSLSGGSYNEQFF.

The chain joins TRBV30 to TRBJ2-1; the match to TRBD1 covers 11 bases. With V trimmed by 1 base and J by 4 bases, 6 bases remained unmatched. Germline V gene sequence: CDR1 GTSNPN, CDR2 SVGIG (reference sequence). The CDR3 length is 16 residues. CDR3 sequence (DNA): TGTGCCTGGAGTGCAGGGACAGGGGGTAAATACAATGAGCAGTTCTTC. Encoded protein: CAWSAGTGGKYNEQFF.

V usage is TRBV28 and J usage is TRBJ1-1, with 7 bases that match TRBD1. CDR3 length equals 15 residues. Germline lookup yields CDR1 MDHEN and CDR2 SYDVKM. Trimming removed 6 bases from V and 4 bases from J; junction bases left unmatched: 11. The CDR3 region has the DNA TGTGCCAGCAGGGCCCCTTCTCCAGGGGGCACTGAAGCTTTCTTT. Its protein is CASRAPSPGGTEAFF.

This clone appeared once. V gene TRBV4-1 combines with J gene TRBJ1-2; D might be TRBD1 (6 bases). V lost 3 bases and J lost 6, with 17 bases in between. This CDR3 comprises 15 residues. Germline V CDR1 and CDR2: MGHRA, YSYEKL. The CDR3 region is CASSHVQGIGHGYTF. The CDR3 nucleotides are TGCGCCAGCAGCCATGTGCAGGGGATCGGACATGGCTACACCTTC.

The V call is TRBV27, the J call TRBJ1-1; a weak D match, TRBD1 (5 bases). Per germline, CDR1 MNHEY and CDR2 SMNVEV (reference sequence). Deletions cut 1 base from V and 5 bases from J, with 11 bases between. The CDR3 is made up of 14 amino acids. CDR3: CASSLWGGKTEAFF. CDR3 DNA: TGTGCCAGCAGTTTATGGGGGGGGAAGACTGAAGCTTTCTTT.

This clone showed up just once. The CDR3 here is CASTHPGDERETQYF. In DNA form, the CDR3 reads TGTGCCAGCACCCACCCCGGGGATGAACGAGAGACCCAGTACTTC. V and J are TRBV28 and TRBJ2-5; possible D gene TRBD2, 5 bases. The CDR3 consists of 15 residues. Trimming took off 7 bases at V and 4 bases at J, with 19 bases between the two ends. Per the germline V gene, CDR1 is MDHEN and CDR2 is SYDVKM.

This chain connects TRBV6-6 to TRBJ1-1; no clear D. The V end lost 0 bases, the J end lost 3 bases, and 11 bases lay between the germline ends. Germline assignment: CDR1 MNHNY and CDR2 SVGAGI (reference sequence). CDR3 length: 15 residues. The CDR3 region is CASSYSPRPDTEAFF. The CDR3, as DNA: TGTGCCAGCAGTTACTCGCCGAGGCCTGACACTGAAGCTTTCTTT.

The chain employs TRBV4-1 and TRBJ1-2; TRBD1 matches 10 bases. Trimming at V came to 0 bases and at J to 8 bases, leaving 9 bases not matched to a gene. Germline V lookup: CDR1 MGHRA, CDR2 YSYEKL. The CDR3 has 16 amino acids. The CDR3 sequence is CASSQERSGTGVGYTF. The CDR3 DNA sequence: TGCGCCAGCAGCCAAGAAAGGTCCGGGACAGGGGTCGGCTACACCTTC.

V usage is TRBV6-5 and J usage is TRBJ2-7, with D hard to call. CDR3 length equals 14 residues. V was cut by 8 bases and J by 0 bases, with 14 bases left in between. Germline CDR1 reads MNHEY; CDR2 reads SVGAGI. CDR3 bases: TGTGCCAGCGGACGGAACGACCTCTCCTACGAGCAGTACTTC. The encoded protein is CASGRNDLSYEQYF.

The rearrangement uses TRBV27 and TRBJ2-7; TRBD1 or TRBD2 may be the D gene (6 bases each). Per the germline V gene, CDR1 is MNHEY and CDR2 is SMNVEV (reference sequence). V was clipped by 4 bases and J by 4 bases, with 17 bases between them. The CDR3 contains 15 residues. The CDR3 protein is CASSSRGGTLYEQYF. The CDR3 DNA sequence: TGTGCCAGCAGTTCTCGGGGCGGGACATTGTACGAGCAGTACTTC.

This sequence joins TRBV15 and TRBJ1-2; 8 bases align to TRBD1. The CDR3 runs 15 residues. In germline, CDR1 is LNHNV, CDR2 YYDKDF (reference sequence). Germline trimming cut 4 bases from V and 5 bases from J; bases unmatched to any gene: 9. The CDR3 coding sequence is TGTGCCACCAGCACCCTCCAGGGGGCAGGGTATGGCTACACCTTC. This sequence encodes CATSTLQGAGYGYTF.

The chain joins TRBV15 to TRBJ1-1; D remains ambiguous. CDR1 LNHNV and CDR2 YYDKDF come from the germline V gene (reference sequence). Trimming cost V 3 bases and J 0 bases, with 11 bases left between them. The CDR3 is 15 amino acids. The CDR3: CATSSRSDMNTEAFF. The CDR3 DNA sequence: TGTGCCACCAGCAGCAGAAGTGACATGAACACTGAAGCTTTCTTT.

The chain carries TRBV9 and TRBJ2-2, with 7 positions matching TRBD2. In germline, CDR1 is SGDLS, CDR2 YYNGEE. Trimming cost V 4 bases and J 4 bases; bases outside gene matches: 13. The CDR3 is 17 amino acids. The CDR3 here is CASSPGSLAVLTGELFF. The DNA for the CDR3 is TGTGCCAGCAGCCCTGGTAGTCTAGCGGTCCTCACCGGGGAGCTGTTTTTT.

The V gene is TRBV5-1, the J gene TRBJ2-7, with 11 positions matching TRBD2. J gave up 4 bases and V 4 bases, and 10 bases lay outside the gene matches. CDR1 and CDR2 from the germline V gene are SGHRS and YFSETQ. This CDR3 has 16 amino acids. DNA for the CDR3: TGCGCCAGCAGCGCGGGAAGTGGGACTAGCGGTTACGAGCAGTACTTC. Its protein product is CASSAGSGTSGYEQYF.

The J gene is TRBJ2-7, the V gene TRBV29-1; the match to TRBD1 covers 7 bases. V trimming: 7 bases; J trimming: 2 bases; junction bases outside the gene matches: 8. Germline lookup yields CDR1 SQVTM and CDR2 ANQGSEA. The CDR3 length is 13 residues. CDR3: CSAWTGNPYEQYF. DNA for the CDR3: TGCAGCGCCTGGACAGGCAATCCCTACGAGCAGTACTTC.

This sequence joins TRBV5-1 and TRBJ1-1; 8 nucleotides align to TRBD1. In germline, CDR1 is SGHRS, CDR2 YFSETQ. The junction had 2 bases not matched to a gene; V was cut back by 2 bases and J by 8 bases. CDR3 length: 12 residues. CDR3 region: CASSFRGREAFF. As DNA, the CDR3 is TGCGCCAGCAGCTTCAGGGGGCGGGAAGCTTTCTTT.

The rearrangement joins TRBV13 to TRBJ2-5, with D perhaps TRBD1 (5 bases). Germline-derived CDR1 and CDR2 are PRHDT and FYEKMQ (reference sequence). The CDR3 totals 14 residues. The germline V and J ends were trimmed by 1 base and 0 bases, with 6 bases remaining between them. The CDR3 DNA sequence: TGTGCCAGCAGCTTAGTAGGGGACCAAGAGACCCAGTACTTC. This gives the protein CASSLVGDQETQYF.

V is TRBV9 and J is TRBJ1-2; 10 bases are shared with TRBD1. This CDR3 is 15 amino acids long. Per the germline V gene, CDR1 is SGDLS and CDR2 is YYNGEE. V lost 4 bases and J lost 8; bases outside the gene matches: 11. The CDR3 region is CASSPRTGGPLGYTF. The CDR3 DNA reads as TGTGCCAGCAGCCCCCGGACAGGGGGTCCCCTGGGCTACACCTTC.

This sequence joins TRBV28 and TRBJ2-1; D gene ambiguous. The CDR3 is 15 residues long. Germline loops: CDR1 MDHEN, CDR2 SYDVKM. The V and J ends lost 6 bases and 3 bases respectively, with 15 bases between them. CDR3 protein: CASRPDLESYNEQFF. Here the CDR3 DNA reads TGTGCCAGCAGGCCTGATCTTGAGAGCTACAATGAGCAGTTCTTC.

Worth noting for this clone: Other DNA sequences from this sample encode an identical CDR3 as well. The chain is built from TRBV5-1 and TRBJ2-7, with 10 nucleotides matching TRBD1. Germline V CDR1 and CDR2: SGHRS, YFSETQ. This CDR3 region has 14 residues. J lost 4 bases, V lost 4 bases, and 5 bases had no gene match. This CDR3 is CASSPGTGAYEQYF. The CDR3 region has the DNA TGCGCCAGCAGCCCCGGGACAGGGGCATACGAGCAGTACTTC.

The genes are TRBV9 and TRBJ2-5; D remains ambiguous. The J call may be mistaken, given a closer DNA end match to TRBJ2-7. The CDR3 runs 14 residues. Germline values: CDR1 SGDLS, CDR2 YYNGEE. As DNA, the CDR3 is TGTGCCAGCAGCTCCAGCTCCCCCGGGTACGAGCAGTACTTC. Protein: CASSSSSPGYEQYF.

CDR3: CASSLVGVPLDEQYF. The CDR3 coding sequence is TGTGCCAGCAGCTTGGTGGGGGTACCCTTGGACGAGCAGTACTTC. The chain joins TRBV13 to TRBJ2-7; either TRBD1 or TRBD2 may fit D (5 bases each). Trimming removed 3 bases from V and 5 bases from J, with 17 bases in between. CDR1 PRHDT and CDR2 FYEKMQ come from the germline V gene (reference sequence). There are 15 residues in the CDR3.

As DNA, the CDR3 is TGTGCCAGCAGCGGGGACAGAAATTCTGGAAACACCATATATTTT. Protein sequence: CASSGDRNSGNTIYF. The rearrangement joins TRBV2 to TRBJ1-3; 7 bases fit TRBD1. This CDR3 contains 15 residues. Germline V gene sequence: CDR1 SNHLY, CDR2 FYNNEI. With 6 bases clipped from V and 1 base from J, the junction kept 6 bases outside the gene matches.